What follows describes a single TCR beta chain. Its antigen is unidentified. This specimen belongs to a study of siplizumab effects on memory and regulatory T cells. General study findings and limits: Siplizumab gave mappable alloreactive CD4+ clones an average Treg-derived fraction of under 70%, against 26.9% in controls.

CDR3 size: 16 residues. Trimming cost V 5 bases and J 7 bases, with 21 bases left between them. Germline assignment: CDR1 SGHNT and CDR2 YENEEA. Produced via immunoSEQ multiplex PCR; TCRdb's table is partial and in-frame only. The table has about 82,000 clones, about 91% seen once. The J gene is TRBJ2-1, the V gene TRBV11-3; a weak D match, TRBD2 (5 bases). The sample taken for sequencing was Tregs sorted from blood. The TCR was taken from a human donor in good health. Here the CDR3 reads CASSRGLFHPENEQFF. The CDR3 DNA reads TGTGCCAGCAGCCGGGGTTTATTCCATCCGGAGAATGAGCAGTTCTTC.